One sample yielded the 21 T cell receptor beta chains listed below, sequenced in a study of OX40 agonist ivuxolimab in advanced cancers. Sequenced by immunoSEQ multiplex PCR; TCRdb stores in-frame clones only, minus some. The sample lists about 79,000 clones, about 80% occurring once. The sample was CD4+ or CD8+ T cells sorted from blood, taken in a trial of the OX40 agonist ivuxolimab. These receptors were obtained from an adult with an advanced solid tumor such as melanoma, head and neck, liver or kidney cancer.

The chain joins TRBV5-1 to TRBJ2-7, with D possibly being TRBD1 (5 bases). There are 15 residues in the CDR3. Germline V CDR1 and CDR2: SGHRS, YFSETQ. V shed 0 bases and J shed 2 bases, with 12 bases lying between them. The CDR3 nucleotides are TGCGCCAGCAGCTTGGGGGGTACAGGTACCTACGAGCAGTACTTC. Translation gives CASSLGGTGTYEQYF. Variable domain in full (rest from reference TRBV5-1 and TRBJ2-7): KAGVTQTPRYLIKTRGQQVTLSCSPISGHRSVSWYQQTPGQGLQFLFEYFSETQRNKGNFPGRFSGRQFSNSRSEMNVSTLELGDSALYLCASSLGGTGTYEQYFGPGTRLTVT.

The DNA for the CDR3 is TGTGCCAGCTTGGGGGCAGGCTACACCTTC. Amino acids: CASLGAGYTF. The V gene is TRBV28, the J gene TRBJ1-2; possible D gene TRBD1, 6 bases. The V and J ends lost 8 bases and 8 bases respectively, with 9 bases between them. The germline V gene has CDR1 MDHEN and CDR2 SYDVKM. This CDR3 is built from 10 residues.

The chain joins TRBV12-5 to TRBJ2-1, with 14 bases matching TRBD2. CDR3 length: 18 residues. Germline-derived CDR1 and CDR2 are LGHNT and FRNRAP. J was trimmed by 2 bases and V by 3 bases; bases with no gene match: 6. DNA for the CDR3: TGTGCTAGTGGTTTAGGCGGACTAGCGGGGGGCCCCTACAATGAGCAGTTCTTC. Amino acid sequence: CASGLGGLAGGPYNEQFF.

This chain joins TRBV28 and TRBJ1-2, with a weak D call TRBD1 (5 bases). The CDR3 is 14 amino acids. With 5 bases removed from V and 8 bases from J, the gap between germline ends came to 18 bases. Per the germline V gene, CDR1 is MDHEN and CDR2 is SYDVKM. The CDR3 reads CASSPDPGWWGYTF. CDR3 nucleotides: TGTGCCAGCAGTCCAGACCCAGGGTGGTGGGGCTACACCTTC.

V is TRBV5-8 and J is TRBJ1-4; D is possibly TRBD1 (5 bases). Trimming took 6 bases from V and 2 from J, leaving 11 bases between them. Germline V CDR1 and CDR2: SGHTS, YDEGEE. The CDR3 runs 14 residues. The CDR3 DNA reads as TGTGCCAGCACCCTGTGGGGGACTAATGAAAAACTGTTTTTT. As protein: CASTLWGTNEKLFF. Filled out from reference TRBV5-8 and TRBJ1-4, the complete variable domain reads EAGVTQSPTHLIKTRGQQATLRCSPISGHTSVYWYQQALGLGLQFLLWYDEGEERNRGNFPPRFSGRQFPNYSSELNVNALELEDSALYLCASTLWGTNEKLFFGSGTQLSVL.

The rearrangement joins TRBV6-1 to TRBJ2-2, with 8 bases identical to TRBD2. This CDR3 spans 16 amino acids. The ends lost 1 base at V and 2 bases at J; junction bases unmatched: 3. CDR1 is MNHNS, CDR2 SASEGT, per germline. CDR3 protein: CASSEGVAGNTGELFF. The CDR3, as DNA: TGTGCCAGCAGTGAAGGCGTAGCGGGAAACACCGGGGAGCTGTTTTTT.

Here the CDR3 DNA reads TGTGCCAGCGGGACCGGGACAGATACGCAGTATTTT. Amino acids: CASGTGTDTQYF. The genes are TRBV6-6 and TRBJ2-3; D assignment may be TRBD1 or TRBD2 (5 bases each). Germline CDR1 is MNHNY and CDR2 is SVGAGI (reference sequence). CDR3 length equals 12 residues. V was cut by 8 bases and J by 3 bases, with 9 bases left in between.

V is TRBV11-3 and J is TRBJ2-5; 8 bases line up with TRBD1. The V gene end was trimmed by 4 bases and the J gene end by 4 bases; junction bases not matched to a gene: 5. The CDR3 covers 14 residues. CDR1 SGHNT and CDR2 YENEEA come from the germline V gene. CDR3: CASSSKTGAETQYF. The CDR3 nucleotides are TGTGCCAGCAGCTCCAAGACAGGGGCAGAGACCCAGTACTTC.

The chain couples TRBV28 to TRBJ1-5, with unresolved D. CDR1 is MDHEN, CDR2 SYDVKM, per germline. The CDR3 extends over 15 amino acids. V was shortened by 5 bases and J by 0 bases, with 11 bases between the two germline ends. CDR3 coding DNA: TGTGCCAGCAGTATCAGGCTAGGTAGCAATCAGCCCCAGCATTTT. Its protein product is CASSIRLGSNQPQHF. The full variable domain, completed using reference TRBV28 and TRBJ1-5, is DVKVTQSSRYLVKRTGEKVFLECVQDMDHENMFWYRQDPGLGLRLIYFSYDVKMKEKGDIPEGYSVSREKKERFSLILESASTNQTSMYLCASSIRLGSNQPQHFGDGTRLSIL.

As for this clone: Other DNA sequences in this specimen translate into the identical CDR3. The CDR3 DNA sequence: TGTGCCAGCAGCCTCAGGGAAGGCTCCTACAATGAGCAGTTCTTC. The encoded protein is CASSLREGSYNEQFF. The rearrangement links TRBV7-3 to TRBJ2-1, with a possible D match to TRBD1 (5 bases). Trimming removed 5 bases at V and 0 bases at J, with 11 bases between. From germline, CDR1 is SGHTA and CDR2 FQGTGA. CDR3 size: 15 residues.

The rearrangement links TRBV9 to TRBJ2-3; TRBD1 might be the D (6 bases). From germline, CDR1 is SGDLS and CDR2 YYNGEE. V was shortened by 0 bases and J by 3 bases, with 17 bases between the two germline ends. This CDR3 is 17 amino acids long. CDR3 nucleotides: TGTGCCAGCAGCGTAGGCCCAGGGGACGGATTAACAGATACGCAGTATTTT. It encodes CASSVGPGDGLTDTQYF.

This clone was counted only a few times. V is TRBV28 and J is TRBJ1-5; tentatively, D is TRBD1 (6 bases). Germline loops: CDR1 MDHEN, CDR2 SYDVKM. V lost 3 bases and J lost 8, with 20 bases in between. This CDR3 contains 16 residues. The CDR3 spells CASSLGGAVSLKPQHF. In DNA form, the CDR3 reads TGTGCCAGCAGTTTGGGGGGGGCAGTTTCCCTTAAGCCCCAGCATTTT.

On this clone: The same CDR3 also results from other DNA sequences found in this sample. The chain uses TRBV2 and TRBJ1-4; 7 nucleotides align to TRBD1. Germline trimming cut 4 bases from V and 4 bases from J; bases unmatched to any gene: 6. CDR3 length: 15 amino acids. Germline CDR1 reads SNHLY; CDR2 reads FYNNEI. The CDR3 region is CASSATGTVNEKLFF. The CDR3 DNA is TGTGCCAGCAGTGCAACCGGGACAGTTAATGAAAAACTGTTTTTT.

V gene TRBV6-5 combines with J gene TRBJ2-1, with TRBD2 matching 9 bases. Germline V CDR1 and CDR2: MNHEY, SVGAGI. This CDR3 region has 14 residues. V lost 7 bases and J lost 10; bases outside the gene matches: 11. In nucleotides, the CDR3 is TGTGCCAGCACACCGGGACTAGCTCTGGGAGAGCAGTTCTTC. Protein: CASTPGLALGEQFF.

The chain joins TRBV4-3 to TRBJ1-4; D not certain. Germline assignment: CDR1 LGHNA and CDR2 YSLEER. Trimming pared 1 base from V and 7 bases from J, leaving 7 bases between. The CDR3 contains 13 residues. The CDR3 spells CASSQGWGEKLFF. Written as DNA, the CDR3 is TGCGCCAGCAGCCAAGGTTGGGGTGAAAAACTGTTTTTT.

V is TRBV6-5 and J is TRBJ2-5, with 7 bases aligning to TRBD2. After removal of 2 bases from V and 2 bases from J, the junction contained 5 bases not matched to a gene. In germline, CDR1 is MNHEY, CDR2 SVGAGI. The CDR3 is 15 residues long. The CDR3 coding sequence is TGTGCCAGCAGTTACCTAGCGGTCCCTCAAGAGACCCAGTACTTC. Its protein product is CASSYLAVPQETQYF.

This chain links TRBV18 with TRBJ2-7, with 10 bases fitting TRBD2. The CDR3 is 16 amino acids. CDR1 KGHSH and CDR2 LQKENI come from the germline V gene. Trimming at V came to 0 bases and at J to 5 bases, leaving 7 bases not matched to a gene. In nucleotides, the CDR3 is TGTGCCAGCTCACCACCAGCCGGGACTAGCGACCACGAGCAGTACTTC. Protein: CASSPPAGTSDHEQYF.

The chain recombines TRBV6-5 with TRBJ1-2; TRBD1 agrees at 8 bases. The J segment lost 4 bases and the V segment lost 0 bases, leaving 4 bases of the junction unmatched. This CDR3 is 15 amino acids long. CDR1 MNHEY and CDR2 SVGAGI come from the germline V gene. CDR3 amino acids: CASSYSTGTGYGYTF. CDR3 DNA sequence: TGTGCCAGCAGTTACTCCACCGGGACAGGCTATGGCTACACCTTC.

CDR3 nucleotide sequence: TGTGCCAGCAGTGGACAGTACACCGGGGAGCTGTTTTTT. Amino acids: CASSGQYTGELFF. The chain combines TRBV6-4 with TRBJ2-2, with a weak D call TRBD1 (5 bases). CDR1 and CDR2 from the germline V gene are MRHNA and SNTAGT. Trimming removed 4 bases from V and 3 bases from J, with 6 bases in between. The CDR3 spans 13 residues.

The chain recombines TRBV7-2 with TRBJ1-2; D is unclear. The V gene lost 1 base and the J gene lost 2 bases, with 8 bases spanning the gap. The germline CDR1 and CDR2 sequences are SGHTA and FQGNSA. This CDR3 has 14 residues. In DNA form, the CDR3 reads TGTGCCAGCAGCTTAGGGCCAGGAAACTATGGCTACACCTTC. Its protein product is CASSLGPGNYGYTF.

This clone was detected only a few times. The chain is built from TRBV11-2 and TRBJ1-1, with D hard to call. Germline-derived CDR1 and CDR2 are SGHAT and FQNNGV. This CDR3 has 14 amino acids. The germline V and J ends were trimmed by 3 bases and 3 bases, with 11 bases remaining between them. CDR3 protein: CASSFGLRDTEAFF. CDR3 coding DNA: TGTGCCAGCAGCTTTGGGTTAAGGGACACTGAAGCTTTCTTT.